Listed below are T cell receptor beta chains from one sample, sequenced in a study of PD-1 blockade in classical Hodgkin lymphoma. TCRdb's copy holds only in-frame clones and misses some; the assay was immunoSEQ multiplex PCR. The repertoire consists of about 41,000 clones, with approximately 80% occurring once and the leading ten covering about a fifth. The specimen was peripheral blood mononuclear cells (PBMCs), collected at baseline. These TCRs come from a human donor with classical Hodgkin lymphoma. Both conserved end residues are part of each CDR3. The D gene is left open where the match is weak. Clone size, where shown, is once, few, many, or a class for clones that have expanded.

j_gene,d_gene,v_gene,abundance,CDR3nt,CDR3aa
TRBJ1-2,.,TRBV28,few,TGTGCCAGCAGCCCAGGAGGGGGGTTCAAACTAGTACGTAACTATGGCTACACCTTC,CASSPGGGFKLVRNYGYTF
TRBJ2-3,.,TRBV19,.,TGTGCCAGTAGTTATATTAACACAGATACGCAGTATTTT,CASSYINTDTQYF
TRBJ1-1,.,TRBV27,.,TGTGCCAGCAGTTCTACGGGGAACACTGAAGCTTTCTTT,CASSSTGNTEAFF
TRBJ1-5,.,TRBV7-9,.,TGTGCCAGCAGCTTAGGGACTCAGCCCCAGCATTTT,CASSLGTQPQHF
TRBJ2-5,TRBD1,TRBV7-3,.,TGTGCCAGCAGCTTAAAAGGGGGCGTGGAGACCCAGTACTTC,CASSLKGGVETQYF
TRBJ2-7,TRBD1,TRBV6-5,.,TGTGCCAGCAGTGCGGGACAGGGAGTCTACGAGCAGTACTTC,CASSAGQGVYEQYF
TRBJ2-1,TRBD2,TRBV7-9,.,TGTGCCAGCAGCTTAGGAACTAGCGTGGGAGCGACCTACAATGAGCAGTTCTTC,CASSLGTSVGATYNEQFF
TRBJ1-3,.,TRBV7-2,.,TGTGCCAGCAGCTTAAAGGGACCGGCAGTCTCTGGAAACACCATATATTTT,CASSLKGPAVSGNTIYF
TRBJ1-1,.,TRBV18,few,TGTGCCAGCTCACCGACAGGGAACACTGAAGCTTTCTTT,CASSPTGNTEAFF
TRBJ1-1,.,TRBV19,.,TGTGCCAGTAATCCAACAGGGCGCACTGAAGCTTTCTTT,CASNPTGRTEAFF
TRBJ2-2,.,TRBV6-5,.,TGTGCCGTGAAAACAGGGATAAGCCCCGGGGAGCTGTTTTTT,CAVKTGISPGELFF
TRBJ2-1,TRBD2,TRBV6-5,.,TGTGCCAGCAGCCCGGGAGGGTTTGAGCAGTTCTTC,CASSPGGFEQFF
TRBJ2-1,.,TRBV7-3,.,TGTGCCAGCAGCCAGCTGGTGGACAATGAGCAGTTCTTC,CASSQLVDNEQFF
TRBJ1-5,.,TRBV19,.,TGTGCCAGTAGTATGGCAGCACATAGCAATCAGCCCCAGCATTTT,CASSMAAHSNQPQHF
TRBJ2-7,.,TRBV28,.,TGTGCCAGCAGTGGGGAACGACTGGCCGAGCAGTACTTC,CASSGERLAEQYF
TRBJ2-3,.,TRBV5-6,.,TGTGCCAGCAGCTTGGGCCCCAGCACAGATACGCAGTATTTT,CASSLGPSTDTQYF
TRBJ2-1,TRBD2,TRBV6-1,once,TGTGCCAGCAGTGAAGCGGGACTAGAGATCAATGAGCAGTTCTTC,CASSEAGLEINEQFF